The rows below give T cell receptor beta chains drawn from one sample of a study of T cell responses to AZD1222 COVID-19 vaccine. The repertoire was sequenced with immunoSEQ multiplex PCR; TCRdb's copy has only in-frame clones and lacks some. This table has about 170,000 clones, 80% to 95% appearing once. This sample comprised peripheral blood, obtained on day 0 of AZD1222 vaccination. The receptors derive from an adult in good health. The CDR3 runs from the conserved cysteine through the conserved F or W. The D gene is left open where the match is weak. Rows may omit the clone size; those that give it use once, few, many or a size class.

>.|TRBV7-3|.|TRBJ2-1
CASSLNGNNEQFF
TGTGCCAGCAGCTTAAATGGGAACAATGAGCAGTTCTTC
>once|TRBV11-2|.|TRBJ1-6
CASSLTAGNFNSPLHF
TGTGCCAGCAGCTTAACGGCAGGGAATTTTAATTCACCCCTCCACTTT
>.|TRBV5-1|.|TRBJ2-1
CASSLDRVNEQFF
TGCGCCAGCAGCTTGGACAGGGTGAATGAGCAGTTCTTC
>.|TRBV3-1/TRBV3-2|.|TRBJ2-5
CASSQYRETQYF
TGTGCCAGCAGCCAATACAGAGAGACCCAGTACTTC
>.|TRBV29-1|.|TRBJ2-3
CSLLPGNLGDTQYF
TGCAGCTTGCTGCCGGGAAACCTTGGCGATACGCAGTATTTT
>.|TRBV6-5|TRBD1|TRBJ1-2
CASNLQGRADGYTF
TGTGCCAGCAACCTACAGGGGAGGGCGGACGGCTACACCTTC
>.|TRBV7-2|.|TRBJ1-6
CASSLGLSSYNSPLHF
TGTGCCAGCAGCTTAGGCTTGAGCTCCTATAATTCACCCCTCCACTTT
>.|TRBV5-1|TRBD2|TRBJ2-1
CASSLGTSGVNEQFF
TGCGCCAGCAGCTTGGGGACTAGCGGGGTCAATGAGCAGTTCTTC
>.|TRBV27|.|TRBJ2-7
CASSRNSYEQYF
TGTGCCAGCAGTCGAAATTCCTACGAGCAGTACTTC
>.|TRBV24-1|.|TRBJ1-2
CATSDLGGGYTF
TGTGCCACCAGTGATTTGGGGGGTGGCTACACCTTC
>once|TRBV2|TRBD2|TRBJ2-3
CASRPTSGSTDTQYF
TGTGCCAGCAGGCCGACTAGCGGTAGCACAGATACGCAGTATTTT
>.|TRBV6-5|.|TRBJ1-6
CASNRQGNSPLHF
TGTGCCAGCAATCGGCAGGGTAATTCACCCCTCCACTTT
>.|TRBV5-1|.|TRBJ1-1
CASSWRTSGGTEAFF
TGCGCCAGCAGCTGGAGGACCTCGGGGGGCACTGAAGCTTTCTTT
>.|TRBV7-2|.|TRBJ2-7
CASSLTGSAPYEQYF
TGTGCCAGCAGCTTAACGGGTAGCGCCCCCTACGAGCAGTACTTC
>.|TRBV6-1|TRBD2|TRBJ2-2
CASSEVAGGTGELFF
TGTGCCAGCAGTGAAGTAGCGGGAGGTACCGGGGAGCTGTTTTTT
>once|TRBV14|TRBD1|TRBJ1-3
CASSPFGTGERNTIYF
TGTGCCAGCAGCCCATTTGGGACAGGGGAACGGAACACCATATATTTT
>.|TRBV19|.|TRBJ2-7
CASSIGGGDRDYEQYF
TGTGCCAGTAGTATAGGAGGGGGGGACAGAGACTACGAGCAGTACTTC
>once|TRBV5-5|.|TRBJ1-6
CASSLAPGFVASPLHF
TGTGCCAGCAGCTTGGCCCCGGGGTTCGTAGCGTCACCCCTCCACTTT
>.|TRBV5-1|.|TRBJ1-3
CASSLFGGPGVSSGNTIYF
TGCGCCAGCAGCTTATTTGGGGGTCCGGGCGTTAGCTCTGGAAACACCATATATTTT
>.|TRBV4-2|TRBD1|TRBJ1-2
CASSQELLAGGRRRGYTF
TGTGCCAGCAGCCAAGAGTTACTCGCAGGGGGGAGGCGCCGGGGCTACACCTTC
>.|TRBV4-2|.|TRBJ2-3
CASSHLTDSGTQYF
TGTGCCAGCAGCCACTTGACTGACAGTGGTACGCAGTATTTT
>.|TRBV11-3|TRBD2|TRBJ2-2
CASSPGRVSRGGTGELFF
TGTGCCAGCAGCCCAGGTCGGGTCTCGCGGGGAGGGACCGGGGAGCTGTTTTTT
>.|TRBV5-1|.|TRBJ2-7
CASSLEAGASEQYF
TGCGCCAGCAGCTTGGAGGCAGGAGCCTCGGAGCAGTACTTC
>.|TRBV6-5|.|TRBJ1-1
CASRQMDSSIAEAFF
TGTGCCAGCAGACAAATGGACAGTAGTATCGCTGAAGCTTTCTTT
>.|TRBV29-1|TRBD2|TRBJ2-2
CSVREGLFTGELFF
TGCAGCGTCCGGGAGGGGCTGTTTACCGGGGAGCTGTTTTTT
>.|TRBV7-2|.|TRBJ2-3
CASSGSAISTDTQYF
TGTGCCAGCAGCGGTTCCGCAATAAGCACAGATACGCAGTATTTT
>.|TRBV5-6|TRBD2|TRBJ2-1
CASSLASGKGYNEQFF
TGTGCCAGCAGCTTGGCTAGCGGGAAAGGATACAATGAGCAGTTCTTC
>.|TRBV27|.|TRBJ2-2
CASTQAGAGTGELFF
TGTGCCAGCACACAAGCAGGGGCGGGCACCGGGGAGCTGTTTTTT
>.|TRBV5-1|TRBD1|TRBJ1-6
CASSLAGTGRSPLHF
TGCGCCAGCAGCTTGGCCGGGACAGGGCGATCACCCCTCCACTTT
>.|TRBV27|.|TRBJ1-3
CASRSHAADTIYF
TGTGCCAGCAGATCTCATGCTGCGGACACCATATATTTT
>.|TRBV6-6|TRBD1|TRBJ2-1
CASSRTGRGNEQFF
TGTGCCAGCAGCCGGACAGGGCGAGGCAATGAGCAGTTCTTC
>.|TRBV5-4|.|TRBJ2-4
CASSSPGQRGSIQYF
TGTGCCAGCAGCTCTCCGGGACAGCGGGGGAGCATTCAGTACTTC
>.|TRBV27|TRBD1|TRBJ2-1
CASSLLGQGAINEQFF
TGTGCCAGCAGTTTATTGGGACAGGGGGCTATCAATGAGCAGTTCTTC
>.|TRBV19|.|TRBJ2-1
CASTPRPTNNEQFF
TGTGCCAGTACTCCGCGCCCGACTAACAATGAGCAGTTCTTC
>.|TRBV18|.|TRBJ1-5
CASSEQGWGNQPQHF
TGTGCCAGCTCGGAACAGGGATGGGGCAATCAGCCCCAGCATTTT
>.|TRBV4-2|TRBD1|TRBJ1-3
CASSPRPGTGYSGNTIYF
TGTGCCAGCAGCCCCCGCCCCGGGACAGGGTACTCTGGAAACACCATATATTTT
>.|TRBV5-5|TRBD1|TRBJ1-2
CASSVLRDSYGRTF
TGTGCCAGCAGCGTACTAAGGGACAGCTATGGGAGGACCTTC
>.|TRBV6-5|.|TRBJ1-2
CASSLQGITYGYTF
TGTGCCAGCAGTTTACAGGGTATTACCTATGGCTACACCTTC
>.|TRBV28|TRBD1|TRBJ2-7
CASSLSGTGKSHEQYF
TGTGCCAGCAGTTTATCCGGGACAGGGAAGTCCCACGAGCAGTACTTC
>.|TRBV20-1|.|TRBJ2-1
CSARPGLEQFF
TGCAGTGCTAGGCCCGGACTAGAGCAGTTCTTC